These T cell receptor beta chains were read from a single sample in a study of cytomegalovirus exposure and HLA in healthy donors. The repertoire was sequenced with immunoSEQ multiplex PCR; TCRdb's copy has only in-frame clones and lacks some. The table shows some 180,000 clones, with roughly 87% occurring only once. Source material: PBMCs. These TCRs come from a man aged 35 to 55 in good health and CMV-seronegative. CDR3s include the opening cysteine and the closing phenylalanine or tryptophan. D genes are given only for firm matches. Clone sizes are given selectively: once, few, many, or a class where the clone is expanded.

V	size	D	J	DNA	CDR3
TRBV30	NA	NA	TRBJ2-1	TGTGCCTGGAGTGTAGCCTTTAATGAGCAGTTCTTC	CAWSVAFNEQFF
TRBV30	NA	NA	TRBJ1-1	TGTGCCTGGAGCCCCCGGGGAGGGTTGTACACTGAAGCTTTCTTT	CAWSPRGGLYTEAFF
TRBV7-3	once	NA	TRBJ2-2	TGTGCCAGCAGCTTAATCGTCGGGGAGCTGTTTTTT	CASSLIVGELFF
TRBV5-4	NA	NA	TRBJ1-1	TGTGCCAGCAGCCGAGGGGGTTTAGGCACTGAAGCTTTCTTT	CASSRGGLGTEAFF
TRBV6-5	NA	TRBD1	TRBJ1-5	TGTGCCAGCACCCCCGACAGGGATAGTCAGCCCCAGCATTTT	CASTPDRDSQPQHF
TRBV5-4	NA	TRBD2	TRBJ2-1	TGTGCCACCCAGGGTCGGGGGGGGGCGAGCAATGAGCAGTTCTTC	CATQGRGGASNEQFF
TRBV28	NA	TRBD2	TRBJ2-1	TGTGCCAGCAGTTCGCGACTAGCCAACAATGAGCAGTTCTTC	CASSSRLANNEQFF
TRBV27	few	NA	TRBJ1-5	TGTGCCAGCAGTTTGGACAGTGGCAATCAGCCCCAGCATTTT	CASSLDSGNQPQHF
TRBV28	NA	NA	TRBJ2-7	TGTGCCAGCAGTTTCGAGGGTAGCGGAAGCTCCTACGAGCAGTACTTC	CASSFEGSGSSYEQYF
TRBV6-1	NA	NA	TRBJ1-1	TGTGCCAGCAGAGGCGCGGGAGCAGGGAACACTGAAGCTTTCTTT	CASRGAGAGNTEAFF
TRBV7-2	NA	NA	TRBJ1-6	TGTGCCAGCAGCGGTCAGAGGGGAGGTTCACCCCTCCACTTT	CASSGQRGGSPLHF
TRBV29-1	NA	TRBD1	TRBJ2-3	TGCAGCGTCCAACGAACCGGGACAGCTAGCACAGATACGCAGTATTTT	CSVQRTGTASTDTQYF
TRBV11-2	few	TRBD2	TRBJ2-1	TGTGCCAGCAGCTTAGACGCGGGAGGGCCCATTGAGCAGTTCTTC	CASSLDAGGPIEQFF
TRBV29-1	NA	NA	TRBJ1-4	TGCAGCGTTGATGGGCAACCGGGAGAAAAACTGTTTTTT	CSVDGQPGEKLFF
TRBV5-1	NA	NA	TRBJ1-1	TGCGCCAGCAGCCCACAGGGATTTGAAGCTTTCTTT	CASSPQGFEAFF
TRBV30	NA	NA	TRBJ2-4	TGTGCCTGGGCCCCAGGGGCGGCAAACATTCAGTACTTC	CAWAPGAANIQYF
TRBV5-1	NA	NA	TRBJ1-3	TGCGCCAGCAGCTCCATACCGGGGGGCGGAAACACCATATATTTT	CASSSIPGGGNTIYF
TRBV2	once	NA	TRBJ2-2	TGTGCCGGGAGGGGGATAGAGGCCGGGGAGCTGTTTTTT	CAGRGIEAGELFF
TRBV10-3	NA	NA	TRBJ1-2	TGTGCCATCAGTGAGGGACAGCAGTATGGCTACACCTTC	CAISEGQQYGYTF
TRBV30	NA	NA	TRBJ2-7	TGTGCCTGGAGTGAAGCGAACGAGCAGTACTTC	CAWSEANEQYF
TRBV7-2	NA	NA	TRBJ2-3	TGTGCCAGCAGCCAGATAGATACGCAGTATTTT	CASSQIDTQYF
TRBV4-3	NA	NA	TRBJ1-1	TGCGCCAGCAGCCAAGAAGCCCAGGGCTACACTGAAGCTTTCTTT	CASSQEAQGYTEAFF
TRBV5-1	once	NA	TRBJ1-2	TGCGCCAGCAGCTTATGGGTCAAAATCCAGGGGCCCCTTTATGGCTACACCTTC	CASSLWVKIQGPLYGYTF
TRBV4-2	NA	TRBD2	TRBJ2-5	TGTGCCAGCAGCCAAGTCGGTAGCGGGGGGGCCGCAGAGACCCAGTACTTC	CASSQVGSGGAAETQYF